Presented here are 26 T cell receptor beta chains from one specimen sequenced in a study of blood T cells in healthy people across ages. The use of a sample-barcoded 5' primer and a J-beta primer mix characterized a second PCR of roughly 6 to 12 cycles. TCRdb passed the 5' RACE reads through MiXCR, listing each CDR3 protein once. The table lists hundreds of thousands of distinct CDR3 sequences, roughly 21% of them singletons, with around 3.4% in the top ten. The source material was blood. The receptors were gathered from a man between 65 and 80 years old in good health.

The chain employs TRBV21-1 and TRBJ2-5; TRBD1 reflects the table's D call only, with no check against the DNA. TRBJ2-7 matches the DNA end more closely, so the J call is doubtful. TRBV21-1 is tagged as a pseudogene. The CDR3 is 14 residues long. The CDR3 DNA reads as TGTGCCAGGAGAATCAGGGACAGGACCTACGAGCAGTACTTC. It specifies CARRIRDRTYEQYF.

The rearrangement links TRBV27 to TRBJ2-2, with 10 bases identical to TRBD1. CDR1 and CDR2 (germline): MNHEY, SMNVEV (reference sequence). The CDR3 covers 16 residues. V dropped 8 bases and J dropped 4; count of bases not matched to a gene: 10. For the CDR3, the DNA is TGTGCCAGCCGGGGACGACAGGGGGCGAGCACCGGGGAGCTGTTTTTT. This sequence encodes CASRGRQGASTGELFF.

This clonotype occurred a few times. The chain has TRBV15 and TRBJ1-6, with a tentative D call TRBD1 (5 bases). The germline CDR1 and CDR2 sequences are LNHNV and YYDKDF (reference sequence). The CDR3 loop spans 12 amino acids. Trimming removed 0 bases at V and 17 bases at J, with 11 bases between. CDR3 in amino acids: CATSREAGPFHF. CDR3 sequence (DNA): TGTGCCACCAGCAGAGAAGCAGGGCCTTTCCACTTT.

There are many counts of this clonotype. This sequence joins TRBV5-1 and TRBJ2-7, with TRBD2 matching 7 bases. J gave up 3 bases and V 4 bases, and 7 bases lay outside the gene matches. Germline V gene sequence: CDR1 SGHRS, CDR2 YFSETQ. The CDR3 totals 14 residues. For the CDR3, the DNA is TGCGCCAGCAGCCCCAGCGGGATAATCTACGAGCAGTACTTC. Translation: CASSPSGIIYEQYF.

The chain uses TRBV20-1 and TRBJ2-2, with 8 bases that match TRBD1. Germline V gene data show CDR1 as DFQATT and CDR2 as SNEGSKA (reference sequence). The CDR3 consists of 14 residues. Trimming cost V 4 bases and J 1 base; bases outside gene matches: 2. CDR3 protein: CSAKGTGNTGELFF. DNA for the CDR3: TGCAGTGCTAAAGGGACAGGGAACACCGGGGAGCTGTTTTTT.

Ten or more counts support this clonotype. The V gene is TRBV5-1, the J gene TRBJ2-7; no firm D call. Germline CDR1 is SGHRS and CDR2 is YFSETQ. The CDR3 loop spans 14 amino acids. V was trimmed by 4 bases and J by 2 bases, leaving 13 bases between them. CDR3 amino acids: CASSANTAPYEQYF. The CDR3 DNA follows: TGCGCCAGCAGCGCTAATACAGCGCCCTACGAGCAGTACTTC.

This clonotype was counted a few times. CDR3 region: CASSSPGDYEQYF. DNA for the CDR3: TGTGCCAGCAGCTCCCCCGGGGACTACGAGCAGTACTTC. The chain has TRBV5-4 and TRBJ2-7; weak D call: TRBD2 (5 bases). The germline CDR1 and CDR2 sequences are SGHNT and YYREEE (reference sequence). The CDR3 loop spans 13 amino acids. Trimming cost V 3 bases and J 3 bases, with 10 bases left between them.

Only a few counts were recorded for this clonotype. V usage is TRBV20-1 and J usage is TRBJ2-5; 8 positions agree with TRBD1. Trimming took 3 bases from V and 3 from J; bases not matched to a gene: 6. Germline V CDR1 and CDR2: DFQATT, SNEGSKA (reference sequence). This CDR3 contains 14 residues. The CDR3 nucleotides read TGCAGTGCTAGTGGGGCAGGGGGCGAAGAGACCCAGTACTTC. This encodes CSASGAGGEETQYF.

The chain links TRBV6-2 or TRBV6-3 to TRBJ1-2; D possibly corresponds to TRBD1 (6 bases). The CDR3 loop spans 15 amino acids. The V gene's germline CDR1 is MNHEY and CDR2 SVGEGT. Trimming left V 6 bases short and J 6 bases short, with 20 bases between. DNA of the CDR3: TGTGCCAGCAGCTCTAACCAGGGGTTGTCAAATGGCTACACCTTC. Its protein product is CASSSNQGLSNGYTF.

This chain connects TRBV5-5 to TRBJ1-2; TRBD1 is a possible D gene (5 bases). From germline, CDR1 is SGHKS and CDR2 YYEKEE (reference sequence). V was pared by 1 base and J by 0 bases, with 10 bases between. This CDR3 is 15 amino acids long. CDR3 bases: TGTGCCAGCAGCTTGTGGCAGGGCCCTAACTATGGCTACACCTTC. It codes for CASSLWQGPNYGYTF.

There are many counts of this clonotype. The gene calls are TRBV14 and TRBJ2-5, with TRBD2 identical over 9 bases. The CDR3 has 16 residues. V lost 4 bases and J lost 1; bases outside the gene matches: 7. Germline lookup yields CDR1 SGHDN and CDR2 FVKESK. The CDR3 protein is CASSRRTSALQETQYF. CDR3 nucleotide sequence: TGTGCCAGCAGCCGGAGGACTAGCGCCCTCCAAGAGACCCAGTACTTC.

This clonotype appeared a few times. This rearrangement joins TRBV20-1 to TRBJ2-7; 9 bases map to TRBD1. Trimming removed 2 bases from V and 7 bases from J; junction bases left unmatched: 9. CDR3 length: 14 residues. Per the germline V gene, CDR1 is DFQATT and CDR2 is SNEGSKA (reference sequence). The CDR3 is CSARIVGQGNEQYF. The CDR3, as DNA: TGCAGTGCTAGAATCGTGGGACAGGGAAATGAGCAGTACTTC.

This clonotype was recorded a few times. The J gene is TRBJ2-3, the V gene TRBV7-9; D unclear. This CDR3 spans 13 amino acids. Trimming left V 5 bases short and J 3 bases short, with 9 bases between. Germline V CDR1 and CDR2: SEHNR, FQNEAQ (reference sequence). The CDR3 loop is CASSHGQTDTQYF. As DNA, the CDR3 is TGTGCCAGCAGCCACGGCCAAACAGATACGCAGTATTTT.

The chain recombines TRBV9 with TRBJ2-5, with TRBD2 matching over 11 bases. V dropped 2 bases and J dropped 5; count of bases not matched to a gene: 2. The CDR3 is made up of 14 amino acids. Per the germline V gene, CDR1 is SGDLS and CDR2 is YYNGEE. The CDR3 loop reads CASSVSSGGETQYF. The CDR3 DNA reads as TGTGCCAGCAGCGTTTCTAGCGGGGGGGAGACCCAGTACTTC.

This clonotype was counted once. A much more abundant neighbour one base away suggests this may be a read error. The chain carries TRBV29-1 and TRBJ1-4; weak D call: TRBD1 (5 bases). CDR3 length equals 13 residues. Looked up from germline, CDR1 is SQVTM and CDR2 is ANQGSEA. The V end was cut by 6 bases, the J end by 7 bases, with 15 bases between. The CDR3 sequence: CSVFSGQGEKLFF. In nucleotides, the CDR3 is TGCAGCGTATTCAGTGGGCAGGGTGAAAAACTGTTTTTT.

This clonotype has just a few counts. This chain connects TRBV5-1 to TRBJ2-1; D gene unclear. V was clipped by 4 bases and J by 0 bases, with 8 bases between them. CDR3 length equals 14 residues. Germline CDR1 is SGHRS and CDR2 is YFSETQ. The CDR3 spells CASSLLPSYNEQFF. CDR3 bases: TGCGCCAGCAGCCTGCTACCCTCCTACAATGAGCAGTTCTTC.

This clonotype was seen a few times. The J gene is TRBJ2-5, the V gene TRBV2; D is possibly TRBD1 or TRBD2 (5 bases each). The CDR3 has 15 amino acids. Germline lookup yields CDR1 SNHLY and CDR2 FYNNEI. Trimming took off 2 bases at V and 5 bases at J, with 15 bases between the two ends. CDR3 sequence: CASSERGQLGETQYF. The CDR3 bases are TGTGCCAGCAGTGAACGGGGCCAGCTAGGGGAGACCCAGTACTTC.

This chain links TRBV20-1 with TRBJ2-5; 15 bases align to TRBD2. This CDR3 region has 16 residues. V lost 6 bases, J lost 5 bases, and 10 bases stayed unmatched. Per germline, CDR1 DFQATT and CDR2 SNEGSKA (reference sequence). CDR3 region: CSALGLAGGPRETQYF. CDR3 bases: TGCAGTGCCCTCGGACTAGCGGGAGGGCCGCGGGAGACCCAGTACTTC.

This chain joins TRBV18 and TRBJ2-6; the D gene is possibly TRBD1 (6 bases). Germline V CDR1 and CDR2: KGHSH, LQKENI. The CDR3 runs to 18 residues. V lost 0 bases to trimming and J lost 0 bases, with 12 bases between them. CDR3 amino acids: CASSPPGHGSSGANVLTF. CDR3 sequence (DNA): TGTGCCAGCTCACCACCGGGACACGGATCCTCTGGGGCCAACGTCCTGACTTTC. The full variable domain, its missing parts supplied by reference TRBV18 and TRBJ2-6, is NAGVMQNPRHLVRRRGQEARLRCSPMKGHSHVYWYRQLPEEGLKFMVYLQKENIIDESGMPKERFSAEFPKEGPSILRIQQVVRGDSAAYFCASSPPGHGSSGANVLTFGAGSRLTVL.

This clonotype was seen more than once but under ten times. The rearrangement uses TRBV7-9 and TRBJ1-1; 7 bases align to TRBD1. The V gene's germline CDR1 is SEHNR and CDR2 FQNEAQ (reference sequence). Germline trimming cut 5 bases from V and 6 bases from J; bases unmatched to any gene: 9. This CDR3 has 14 residues. CDR3 loop: CASSESRGGPEAFF. CDR3 DNA: TGTGCCAGCAGCGAGAGCCGAGGGGGCCCTGAAGCTTTCTTT.

This clonotype was picked up one time. V gene TRBV15 combines with J gene TRBJ1-4, with 9 bases fitting TRBD1. J was trimmed by 3 bases and V by 2 bases; bases with no gene match: 7. There are 17 residues in the CDR3. In germline, CDR1 is LNHNV, CDR2 YYDKDF (reference sequence). The CDR3 DNA reads as TGTGCCACCAGCAGAAGGACAGGGGCGGTGGCTAATGAAAAACTGTTTTTT. This gives the protein CATSRRTGAVANEKLFF.

The chain uses TRBV2 and TRBJ2-5; TRBD2 agrees at 7 bases. Germline values: CDR1 SNHLY, CDR2 FYNNEI. The CDR3 has 14 amino acids. V was pared by 4 bases and J by 9 bases, with 11 bases of the junction left unmatched. The CDR3 sequence is CASSGEGRGRAQYF. In DNA form, the CDR3 reads TGTGCCAGCAGTGGAGAAGGACGGGGGAGGGCCCAGTACTTC.

V gene TRBV28 combines with J gene TRBJ1-4; 8 bases fit TRBD1. Germline V gives CDR1 MDHEN, CDR2 SYDVKM. The CDR3 is 16 residues long. The V gene end was trimmed by 1 base and the J gene end by 5 bases; junction bases not matched to a gene: 6. This CDR3 is CASSLSGGGGNEKLFF. The CDR3 DNA reads TGTGCCAGCAGTTTATCAGGGGGCGGGGGGAATGAAAAACTGTTTTTT.

This chain connects TRBV5-1 to TRBJ2-7; D is possibly TRBD1 (6 bases). The V end was cut by 4 bases, the J end by 3 bases, with 17 bases between. The CDR3 length is 15 residues. Germline V lookup: CDR1 SGHRS, CDR2 YFSETQ. CDR3: CASSGTPKADYEQYF. CDR3 bases: TGCGCCAGCAGCGGGACACCAAAGGCGGACTACGAGCAGTACTTC.

The J gene is TRBJ2-5, the V gene TRBV12-3 or TRBV12-4; D remains unclear. The J call is in doubt because the DNA end fits TRBJ2-1 better. The CDR3 is 13 residues long. The chain's CDR3 is CASSFDRPAEQFF. The CDR3 DNA reads as TGTGCCAGCAGCTTTGACCGCCCGGCTGAGCAGTTCTTC.

This chain links TRBV21-1 with TRBJ2-4; TRBD2 is the table's D call and was not checked against the DNA. TRBV21-1 is an annotated pseudogene. CDR3 length: 19 amino acids. CDR3 nucleotides: TGTGCCAGCAGCAAGATCGGGACTAGCGGGAGTAATGCCAAAAACATTCAGTACTTC. This sequence encodes CASSKIGTSGSNAKNIQYF.